The next 4 T cell receptor beta chains were all read from a single sample in a study of CD8+CD57+ T cells in acquired aplastic anemia. CDR3 and TCR beta VDJ profiling relied on genomic DNA as the template. One entry per CDR3 protein, called by TCRdb with MiXCR from the reads. The repertoire consists of about 220,000 distinct CDR3 sequences, with 34% occurring once and the leading ten covering around 1.1%. The sequencing sample was made of sorted CD4+, CD8+, or CD8+CD57+ T cells (not recorded which) from PBMCs. Source of these receptors: a human donor in good health, serving as a control.

This clonotype appeared a few times. This chain uses TRBV6-4 with TRBJ2-2; the D call may be TRBD1 or TRBD2 (5 bases each). Germline V gene sequence: CDR1 MRHNA, CDR2 SNTAGT. Trimming shortened V by 4 bases and J by 8 bases, and 14 bases separated the two germline ends. This CDR3 contains 14 residues. The CDR3 loop reads CASSGTTGTGELFF. CDR3 sequence (DNA): TGTGCCAGCAGTGGTACTACTGGGACGGGGGAGCTGTTTTTT.

A note on this clonotype: One base away lies a much larger clone, so this may be a sequencing read error. The chain uses TRBV10-2 and TRBJ2-3, with D tentatively TRBD1 (5 bases). Per the germline V gene, CDR1 is WSHSY and CDR2 is SAAADI. The CDR3 totals 11 residues. In DNA, the CDR3 is TGCGCCAGCAGACAGGCAGATGCGCAGTATTTT. As protein: CASRQADAQYF.

CDR3 loop: CASSESGSNYGYTF. For the CDR3, the DNA is TGTGCCAGCAGTGAAAGTGGGTCTAACTATGGCTACACCTTC. The V call is TRBV2, the J call TRBJ1-2; D remains unclear. Germline loops: CDR1 SNHLY, CDR2 FYNNEI. The CDR3 length is 14 residues. V lost 2 bases and J 0 bases, leaving 7 bases between the germline ends. Full variable domain (outside the CDR3, taken from reference TRBV2 and TRBJ1-2): EPEVTQTPSHQVTQMGQEVILRCVPISNHLYFYWYRQILGQKVEFLVSFYNNEISEKSEIFDDQFSVERPDGSNFTLKIRSTKLEDSAMYFCASSESGSNYGYTFGSGTRLTVV.

This clonotype was found many times. V is TRBV11-1 and J is TRBJ2-2; tentative D call: TRBD1 (5 bases). V was clipped by 1 base and J by 3 bases, with 9 bases between them. Germline CDR1 and CDR2: SGHAT and FQDESV (reference sequence). The CDR3 contains 15 residues. Here the CDR3 reads CASSLGQGYTGELFF. In DNA, the CDR3 is TGTGCCAGCAGCTTAGGGCAGGGATACACCGGGGAGCTGTTTTTT.